The rows below give T cell receptor beta chains drawn from one sample of a study of blood T cell repertoires in COVID-19. The table came from immunoSEQ multiplex PCR; TCRdb's copy has only in-frame clones and leaves some out. The repertoire holds around 310,000 clones, with 90% as singletons. The sample consisted of peripheral blood. Receptors originate from a woman between 40 and 55 years old with COVID-19, enrolled during active disease. Both conserved end residues are part of each CDR3. A D gene is named only where the DNA matches it firmly. Only part of the rows carry a size: once, few, many, or a class if the clone is expanded.

j_call cdr3_length d_call v_call clone_size cdr3_nt cdr3_aa
TRBJ2-1 15 TRBD1 TRBV6-2/TRBV6-3 . TGTGCCAGCAGTTCTACAGGGGGCTCCTACAATGAGCAGTTCTTC CASSSTGGSYNEQFF
TRBJ1-2 16 . TRBV28 . TGTGCCAGCAGTTTTCGGGAGGGTGCGTTTCCCACGGGCTACACCTTC CASSFREGAFPTGYTF
TRBJ2-1 15 TRBD2 TRBV30 . TGTGCCTGGAGTACGGGACTAGCGGGAGCGGCTGAGCAGTTCTTC CAWSTGLAGAAEQFF
TRBJ1-2 14 TRBD1 TRBV28 once TGTGCCAGCAGCTACTCCGACCGGGACAGTAGCTACACCTTC CASSYSDRDSSYTF
TRBJ1-4 15 . TRBV5-1 . TGCGCCAGCAGCTTGGAACTTGCAACTAATGAAAAACTGTTTTTT CASSLELATNEKLFF
TRBJ2-5 14 . TRBV19 . TGTGCCAGTAGTATCGGACAGTTCCAAGAGACCCAGTACTTC CASSIGQFQETQYF
TRBJ2-1 16 TRBD2 TRBV10-3 . TGTGCCATCAGTGAGACCCTAGCGGGAAGCTACAATGAGCAGTTCTTC CAISETLAGSYNEQFF
TRBJ1-5 15 . TRBV2 . TGTGCCAGCAGCCAAGAAGGGGGTAACAATCAGCCCCAGCATTTT CASSQEGGNNQPQHF
TRBJ1-1 12 . TRBV19 . TGTGCCAGTACCAGTCCCATCACTGAAGCTTTCTTT CASTSPITEAFF
TRBJ2-2 15 TRBD1 TRBV9 . TGTGCCAGCAGTAAGGGACAGGGTCTCACCGGGGAGCTGTTTTTT CASSKGQGLTGELFF
TRBJ1-4 15 . TRBV27 . TGTGCCAGCAGTTTAATGTGGGGAGTAAGGGAAAAACTGTTTTTT CASSLMWGVREKLFF
TRBJ1-2 17 TRBD1 TRBV7-9 . TGTGCCAGCAGCTTAGCGCGTGGGGACAGTGTTGTCTATGGCTACACCTTC CASSLARGDSVVYGYTF
TRBJ2-5 16 . TRBV5-5 . TGTGCCAGCAGCTTGGTGCAGGGGGGTTATCAAGAGACCCAGTACTTC CASSLVQGGYQETQYF
TRBJ2-2 15 . TRBV9 . TGTGCCAGCAGCGTAGCCCAGACGAACACCGGGGAGCTGTTTTTT CASSVAQTNTGELFF
TRBJ1-1 14 . TRBV5-6 . TGTGCCAGCAGCTTGGACCACAGGAACACTGAAGCTTTCTTT CASSLDHRNTEAFF
TRBJ1-2 13 . TRBV12-3/TRBV12-4 . TGTGCCAGCAGTTTAGTGGCTCGGGATGGCTACACCTTC CASSLVARDGYTF
TRBJ1-1 11 TRBD1 TRBV12-3/TRBV12-4 . TGTGCCAGCAGTCTGGGACAGGGTGCTTTCTTT CASSLGQGAFF
TRBJ2-1 14 . TRBV18 . TGTGCCAGCTCACCCGGGACAAATTACAATGAGCAGTTCTTC CASSPGTNYNEQFF
TRBJ2-2 15 TRBD1 TRBV28 . TGTGCCAGCAATTACAGGGGGCCAGGCACCGGGGAGCTGTTTTTT CASNYRGPGTGELFF
TRBJ2-3 12 . TRBV19 . TGTGCTCATAGGGGCTACACAAATACGCAGTATTTT CAHRGYTNTQYF
TRBJ1-4 15 . TRBV7-9 . TGTGCCAGCAGCCCGAGACCGGGCGGGGGTGAAAAACTGTTTTTT CASSPRPGGGEKLFF
TRBJ2-4 15 . TRBV19 . TGTGCCAGTAGCCCGGAACACCCAGGAAAAAACATTCAGTACTTC CASSPEHPGKNIQYF